The clone carrying this T cell receptor (beta chain) was detected only a few times. Its antigen is unidentified. The V gene lost 3 bases and the J gene lost 7 bases, with 10 bases spanning the gap. The CDR3 loop spans 14 amino acids. Germline V gene sequence: CDR1 SGHVS, CDR2 FNYEAQ. Researchers took RNA transcripts and amplified the TCR beta CDR3 regions from them. During a first-round RT-PCR of the TCR CDR3, the HTBI primer set was used. TCRdb re-called the multiplex PCR reads through MiXCR, storing one row per CDR3 protein. The sample has about 560,000 distinct CDR3 sequences, around 17% seen once; the top ten hold around a sixth. The record originates from a study of T cells in Graves' hyperthyroidism and ophthalmopathy. Background on the study: Peripheral blood was obtained at initial diagnosis, preceding any treatment. Study results and caveats: In validation, the model predicted ophthalmopathy. These predictions came a median around 5.9 months before onset.

Exclusion followed for patients with uncontrolled infection, other autoimmune disease, pregnancy or lactation. Diagnoses were made from clinical symptoms, serum measures (thyroxine and TRAb), thyroid ultrasound and orbital computed tomography. The chain carries TRBV7-6 and TRBJ1-6; D call uncertain. The sequence derives from a young woman with Graves' hyperthyroidism. Material for sequencing was blood. The CDR3 bases are TGTGCCAGCAGCTTTTCCGGAAGGAATTCACCCCTCCACTTT. Its translation is CASSFSGRNSPLHF.